This T cell receptor beta chain emerged from a study of T cell repertoires in cytomegalovirus infection. Study-level findings and limits: Adding up the frequency of public TCR beta families identified people who carried CMV plus the relevant HLA.

V shed 4 bases and J 5 bases; nucleotides not matched to a gene: 8. The CDR3 length is 15 residues. TCRdb itself ran the reads through MiXCR, one entry per CDR3 protein. The sample has nearly 700,000 distinct CDR3 sequences, 30% to 40% seen once; the top ten hold roughly 20%. In the case of this clonotype: Its antigen is not known.

The clonotype comes from a human donor in good health (CMV status not recorded). Some clones in this sample may be carry-over from other donors' samples. V and J are TRBV12-3 or TRBV12-4 and TRBJ2-1; TRBD1 matches 7 bases. Sample: cultured PBMCs, taken from culture after CMV antigen stimulation. The CDR3 here is CASSWTGPLNNEQFF. Written as DNA, the CDR3 is TGTGCCAGCAGTTGGACAGGTCCGCTTAACAATGAGCAGTTCTTC.